This is a list of T cell receptor beta chains from one sample in a study of cytomegalovirus exposure and HLA in healthy donors. Profiling relied on immunoSEQ multiplex PCR, and the TCRdb table lists in-frame clones only, not all of them. The sample shows some 50,000 clones, about two thirds of them seen only once. Sequencing was performed on PBMCs. The receptor source for this set is a woman between 45 and 65 years old in good health and CMV-seropositive. Each CDR3 is given with its conserved first and last residue. D genes are given only for firm matches. Some rows mark clone size as missing; the rest say once, few, many or name a class of expanded clone.

TRBD2 | TRBJ2-5 | NA | 14 | TRBV11-3 | TGTGCCAGCAGCGCGGGACTAGGGGAGGAGACCCAGTACTTC | CASSAGLGEETQYF
NA | TRBJ2-3 | NA | 14 | TRBV2 | TGTGCCAGCGCTTATGGAGCTAGCACAGATACGCAGTATTTT | CASAYGASTDTQYF
TRBD2 | TRBJ2-7 | NA | 16 | TRBV4-2 | TGTGCCAGCAGCCTTTCGCTAGATAGCGGGACCTACGAGCAGTACTTC | CASSLSLDSGTYEQYF
TRBD2 | TRBJ2-2 | NA | 16 | TRBV25-1 | TGTGCCAGCAGTAAACTAGCGGGAGGAAACACCGGGGAGCTGTTTTTT | CASSKLAGGNTGELFF
NA | TRBJ2-7 | NA | 12 | TRBV18 | TGTGCCAGCTCGCTGACAGGACCCGAGCAGTACTTC | CASSLTGPEQYF
NA | TRBJ2-1 | NA | 14 | TRBV28 | TGTGCCAGCAGTTTAGTGGAGGGGTTAGCTGAGCAGTTCTTC | CASSLVEGLAEQFF
NA | TRBJ1-2 | NA | 13 | TRBV7-9 | TGTGCCAGCAGCTTAGCGGGAGTCCCCCTCTACACCTTC | CASSLAGVPLYTF
TRBD2 | TRBJ2-7 | NA | 17 | TRBV28 | TGTGCCAGCAGTTTCTCCCTACGGGGGGGGGACCTCTACGAGCAGTACTTC | CASSFSLRGGDLYEQYF
TRBD2 | TRBJ2-5 | NA | 17 | TRBV19 | TGTGCCAGTAGTATAGATCACGGTAGCGGGGGTCAAGAGACCCAGTACTTC | CASSIDHGSGGQETQYF
TRBD1 | TRBJ2-1 | NA | 14 | TRBV2 | TGTGCCAGCAGGGGACAGGGGGCTTACAATGAGCAGTTCTTC | CASRGQGAYNEQFF
NA | TRBJ1-4 | once | 13 | TRBV7-9 | TGTGCCAGCAGGTACGGGAGCAATGAAAAACTGTTTTTT | CASRYGSNEKLFF
TRBD2 | TRBJ2-5 | NA | 16 | TRBV4-3 | TGCGCCAGCAGCCAGGCTACTAGCGGGGGATCACAGACCCAGTACTTC | CASSQATSGGSQTQYF
NA | TRBJ1-5 | NA | 14 | TRBV5-1 | TGCGCCAGCAGCCCCCGGGAATCGGGAGGCCCCCAGCATTTT | CASSPRESGGPQHF
TRBD1 | TRBJ1-4 | NA | 15 | TRBV25-1 | TGTGCCAGCAGCCCTGGGACAGGGTATATGGCAAAACTGTTTTTT | CASSPGTGYMAKLFF
NA | TRBJ2-1 | NA | 13 | TRBV7-3 | TGTGCCAGCTCGAGTCAAATGACCGGGGAGCAGTTCTTC | CASSSQMTGEQFF
NA | TRBJ1-5 | few | 15 | TRBV7-8 | TGTGCCAGCAGCTTAGCGGCAGGGACATCGAAGCCCCAGCATTTT | CASSLAAGTSKPQHF
TRBD2 | TRBJ2-1 | NA | 16 | TRBV28 | TGTGCCAGCAGCTCCGGACTAGCGGGTAACTACAATGAGCAGTTCTTC | CASSSGLAGNYNEQFF
TRBD1 | TRBJ2-3 | NA | 14 | TRBV28 | TGTGCCAGCAGTTTTGGGGACAGGGTGGATACGCAGTATTTT | CASSFGDRVDTQYF
TRBD1 | TRBJ1-5 | few | 15 | TRBV5-1 | TGCGCCAGCAGCTTAGGGACAGGGGGCAATCAGCCCCAGCATTTT | CASSLGTGGNQPQHF
TRBD2 | TRBJ2-7 | NA | 17 | TRBV4-2 | TGTGCCAGCAGCCCAGAGGGTAGCGGGACGCGTCGCTACGAGCAGTACTTC | CASSPEGSGTRRYEQYF
NA | TRBJ2-3 | few | 12 | TRBV4-2 | TGTGCCAGCAGCCAAGTATCAGATACGCAGTATTTT | CASSQVSDTQYF
TRBD1 | TRBJ1-1 | NA | 12 | TRBV5-6 | TGTGCCAGCAGCCGACAGGGGATTGAAGCTTTCTTT | CASSRQGIEAFF
TRBD1 | TRBJ2-3 | NA | 17 | TRBV18 | TGTGCCAGCTCACCGCGGAGCGCGGGACAGGGGAGGGATACGCAGTATTTT | CASSPRSAGQGRDTQYF
TRBD1 | TRBJ1-1 | NA | 15 | TRBV6-1 | TGTGCCAGCAGTGAAGCAGTGGGGAGGACAGGCAAGCTTCGGTTT | CASSEAVGRTGKLRF
TRBD1 | TRBJ2-5 | few | 14 | TRBV7-8 | TGTGCCAGCAGCTTAGAATCAGGGGGCGCGGCCCAGTACTTC | CASSLESGGAAQYF
NA | TRBJ2-7 | NA | 11 | TRBV20-1 | TGCAGTGCGGCAACTAGCTACGAGCAGTACTTC | CSAATSYEQYF
NA | TRBJ2-7 | NA | 18 | TRBV21-1 | TGTGCCAGCAGCAAAGCTCCGATATTAGCGGGGCCTCCGTACGAGCAGTACTTC | CASSKAPILAGPPYEQYF
NA | TRBJ1-2 | NA | 14 | TRBV6-5 | TGTGCCAGCAGTGGTGGCGGGACCTTGAAAGGCTACACCTTC | CASSGGGTLKGYTF
TRBD2 | TRBJ2-7 | NA | 16 | TRBV5-6 | TGTGCCAGCAGCGAGACGACTAGCGGGTTTCCCTACGAGCAGTACTTC | CASSETTSGFPYEQYF
NA | TRBJ2-5 | once | 13 | TRBV19 | TGTGCCAGTAGTATTGGAGGGCGGGAGACCCAGTACTTC | CASSIGGRETQYF
TRBD2 | TRBJ2-2 | NA | 14 | TRBV15 | TGTGCCACCAGCAAGCGGGAGGGGACCGGGGAGCTGTTTTTT | CATSKREGTGELFF
TRBD2 | TRBJ2-3 | NA | 16 | TRBV9 | TGTGCCAGCAGCGTAAATATCGGGGGGGCCACAGATACGCAGTATTTT | CASSVNIGGATDTQYF
TRBD2 | TRBJ2-5 | NA | 14 | TRBV11-1 | TGTGCCAGCAGCCTACCGGGGGGTGGAGAGACCCAGTACTTC | CASSLPGGGETQYF
TRBD1 | TRBJ1-1 | NA | 17 | TRBV13 | TGTGCCAGCATTTCCTCGGAGACAGGGGTAGGGGACACTGAAGCTTTCTTT | CASISSETGVGDTEAFF
TRBD1 | TRBJ1-5 | few | 15 | TRBV28 | TGTGCCAGCAGCCTGGGACAGGTTGGCAATCAGCCCCAGCATTTT | CASSLGQVGNQPQHF
NA | TRBJ1-5 | NA | 15 | TRBV19 | TGTGCCAGCATCCGGACAGCGACAAGCAATCAGCCCCAGCATTTT | CASIRTATSNQPQHF
NA | TRBJ2-5 | NA | 13 | TRBV9 | TGTGCCAGCAGCGTAGCCGGGAAAGAGACCCAGTACTTC | CASSVAGKETQYF
TRBD2 | TRBJ2-7 | NA | 22 | TRBV2 | TGTGCCAGCAGAGGACAGGCGATAAGGAAAGGGGCTAGCGGGAGGACCTCAGACGAGCAGTACTTC | CASRGQAIRKGASGRTSDEQYF
NA | TRBJ1-1 | NA | 15 | TRBV10-1 | TGCGCCAGCAGTGGTGGGGGCCTGTGGAACACTGAAGCTTTCTTT | CASSGGGLWNTEAFF
TRBD2 | TRBJ2-5 | NA | 14 | TRBV6-5 | TGTGCCAGTGGCTTAGCGGGGAATGGGGAGACCCAGTACTTC | CASGLAGNGETQYF
NA | TRBJ2-2 | NA | 15 | TRBV19 | TGTGCCAGTAGTATAGACCGGTCAGGGGCCGGGGAGCTGTTTTTT | CASSIDRSGAGELFF
TRBD1 | TRBJ2-5 | NA | 16 | TRBV14 | TGTGCCAGCAGCCAAGCAAGACAGGGCGGCCAAGAGACCCAGTACTTC | CASSQARQGGQETQYF
TRBD1 | TRBJ2-7 | NA | 14 | TRBV5-4 | TGTGCCAGCAGCTATGGACAGGGGGCCTACGAGCAGTACTTC | CASSYGQGAYEQYF
TRBD2 | TRBJ2-7 | NA | 14 | TRBV9 | TGTGCCAGCAGTGAGCGGGGGGCATCCTACGAGCAGTACTTC | CASSERGASYEQYF
TRBD1 | TRBJ1-5 | NA | 16 | TRBV19 | TGTGCCAGTAGTAAGGGACAGGGAGTCGGGAATCAGCCCCAGCATTTT | CASSKGQGVGNQPQHF
NA | TRBJ2-3 | few | 15 | TRBV6-4 | TGTGCCAGCAGTGACATACCGGGGGACACAGATACGCAGTATTTT | CASSDIPGDTDTQYF
NA | TRBJ1-1 | few | 14 | TRBV6-5 | TGTGCCAGCAGTTACTACGGACGGGGGGTGGGAGCTTTCTTT | CASSYYGRGVGAFF
NA | TRBJ1-1 | NA | 13 | TRBV5-1 | TGCGCCAGCAGCCTCGGACTAAGGAACGAAGCTTTCTTT | CASSLGLRNEAFF
NA | TRBJ1-6 | NA | 15 | TRBV10-3 | TGTGCCATCAGCCCCAGGGGATCATATAATTCACCCCTCCACTTT | CAISPRGSYNSPLHF
NA | TRBJ2-5 | NA | 16 | TRBV28 | TGTGCCAGCAGTCGCCCCCGGGATCCCAAGGAAGAGACCCAGTACTTC | CASSRPRDPKEETQYF
NA | TRBJ1-1 | NA | 16 | TRBV7-2 | TGTGCCAGCAGCTGGGGGAGGACTCCGAGGAACACTGAAGCTTTCTTT | CASSWGRTPRNTEAFF
NA | TRBJ1-1 | NA | 11 | TRBV20-1 | TGCAGTGCTAGGACAGCACCTGAAGCTTTCTTT | CSARTAPEAFF
NA | TRBJ2-5 | NA | 11 | TRBV27 | TGTGCCAGCATGGAGCAAGAGACCCAGTACTTC | CASMEQETQYF